The 26 T cell receptor beta chains listed next were all sequenced from one sample in a study of siplizumab effects on memory and regulatory T cells. Some clones are missing from TCRdb's copy, which holds only in-frame ones; the method was immunoSEQ multiplex PCR. The table lists 90,000 to 110,000 clones, around 93% of them singletons. The material sequenced was CD4+ T cells sorted from blood. The receptors stem from a human donor in good health.

This rearrangement joins TRBV11-2 to TRBJ2-1, with TRBD2 matching over 7 bases. CDR3 length: 13 amino acids. The ends lost 3 bases at V and 6 bases at J; junction bases unmatched: 2. Germline-derived CDR1 and CDR2 are SGHAT and FQNNGV. Written as DNA, the CDR3 is TGTGCCAGCAGCTTGGGACTACGCAATGAGCAGTTCTTC. Its protein is CASSLGLRNEQFF. The full variable domain, rest sourced from reference TRBV11-2 and TRBJ2-1, is EAGVAQSPRYKIIEKRQSVAFWCNPISGHATLYWYQQILGQGPKLLIQFQNNGVVDDSQLPKDRFSAERLKGVDSTLKIQPAKLEDSAVYLCASSLGLRNEQFFGPGTRLTVL.

The rearrangement links TRBV5-4 to TRBJ1-1; tentatively, D is TRBD1 (5 bases). There are 16 residues in the CDR3. Germline V lookup: CDR1 SGHNT, CDR2 YYREEE (reference sequence). V lost 6 bases and J lost 0, with 18 bases in between. CDR3 sequence reads: CASTQGGTNLNTEAFF. In DNA, the CDR3 is TGTGCCAGCACCCAAGGTGGGACCAACTTGAACACTGAAGCTTTCTTT.

The genes are TRBV11-3 and TRBJ2-5, with D possibly TRBD2 on 6 matching bases. Trimming took off 3 bases at V and 2 bases at J, with 10 bases between the two ends. Germline values: CDR1 SGHNT, CDR2 YENEEA. The CDR3 runs to 14 residues. CDR3 residues: CASSLARGQETQYF. For the CDR3, the DNA is TGTGCCAGCAGCTTGGCCCGGGGGCAAGAGACCCAGTACTTC. Full variable domain (outside the CDR3, taken from reference TRBV11-3 and TRBJ2-5): EAGVVQSPRYKIIEKKQPVAFWCNPISGHNTLYWYLQNLGQGPELLIRYENEEAVDDSQLPKDRFSAERLKGVDSTLKIQPAELGDSAVYLCASSLARGQETQYFGPGTRLLVL.

This chain joins TRBV27 and TRBJ1-4; D gene uncertain. The CDR3 runs 12 residues. Trimming took 5 bases from V and 8 from J, leaving 9 bases between them. Germline V gives CDR1 MNHEY, CDR2 SMNVEV (reference sequence). CDR3 in amino acids: CASSHGREKLFF. The CDR3 nucleotides are TGTGCCAGCAGTCACGGAAGGGAAAAACTGTTTTTT.

V and J are TRBV5-1 and TRBJ2-7; a weak D match, TRBD2 (5 bases). The ends were cut back, 3 bases at V and 2 bases at J, with 12 bases in the middle. Germline assignment: CDR1 SGHRS and CDR2 YFSETQ. The CDR3 extends over 14 amino acids. The CDR3 nucleotides are TGCGCCAGCAGCTCCACGGGAAAAACCTACGAGCAGTACTTC. Translation: CASSSTGKTYEQYF. Using reference TRBV5-1 and TRBJ2-7 for the parts outside the CDR3, the full variable domain is KAGVTQTPRYLIKTRGQQVTLSCSPISGHRSVSWYQQTPGQGLQFLFEYFSETQRNKGNFPGRFSGRQFSNSRSEMNVSTLELGDSALYLCASSSTGKTYEQYFGPGTRLTVT.

As concerns this clone: Germline is not matched at one junction end, which may reflect a read error. This chain joins TRBV4-3 and TRBJ2-1; 7 nucleotides line up with TRBD1. Germline CDR1 LGHNA, CDR2 YSLEER. The CDR3 runs 14 residues. The chain's CDR3 is CASSQDHSRGRKLF. CDR3 coding DNA: TGCGCCAGCAGCCAAGATCATTCGAGGGGGCGAAAGCTCTTC.

V gene TRBV7-3 combines with J gene TRBJ1-1; the D gene is possibly TRBD1 (6 bases). Germline CDR1 reads SGHTA; CDR2 reads FQGTGA. V lost 5 bases, J lost 1 base, and 8 bases lay in between. The CDR3 covers 13 residues. The CDR3 DNA follows: TGTGCCAGCAGCCTGGGGGCGAACACTGAAGCTTTCTTT. It is translated as CASSLGANTEAFF.

V gene TRBV21-1 combines with J gene TRBJ2-3. TRBV21-1 is deemed a pseudogene. This CDR3 comprises 15 residues. Here the CDR3 reads CASRIGGTNTDTQYF. CDR3 DNA: TGTGCCAGCCGAATTGGGGGGACAAACACAGATACGCAGTATTTT.

V usage is TRBV7-2 and J usage is TRBJ2-7, with 9 bases identical to TRBD1. Germline V gene lookup returns CDR1 SGHTA and CDR2 FQGNSA. This CDR3 contains 16 residues. The V and J ends lost 1 base and 4 bases, in that order; junction bases with no gene match: 8. The CDR3 sequence: CASSLVTGGFGYEQYF. The CDR3 DNA reads TGTGCCAGCAGCTTAGTCACAGGGGGCTTTGGGTACGAGCAGTACTTC. Full variable domain (outside the CDR3, taken from reference TRBV7-2 and TRBJ2-7): GAGVSQSPSNKVTEKGKDVELRCDPISGHTALYWYRQSLGQGLEFLIYFQGNSAPDKSGLPSDRFSAERTGGSVSTLTIQRTQQEDSAVYLCASSLVTGGFGYEQYFGPGTRLTVT.

V gene TRBV5-1 combines with J gene TRBJ1-1; unclear D gene. Germline-derived CDR1 and CDR2 are SGHRS and YFSETQ. The CDR3 totals 14 residues. V dropped 0 bases and J dropped 0 bases, with 6 bases sitting between them. DNA for the CDR3: TGCGCCAGCAGCTTGGACCAAATGAACACTGAAGCTTTCTTT. Translated: CASSLDQMNTEAFF.

V and J are TRBV5-1 and TRBJ2-2; D uncertain. The CDR3 has 14 residues. CDR1 is SGHRS, CDR2 YFSETQ, per germline. The germline V and J ends were trimmed by 1 base and 1 base, with 5 bases remaining between them. The CDR3 DNA follows: TGCGCCAGCAGCTTGACATTGAACACCGGGGAGCTGTTTTTT. It codes for CASSLTLNTGELFF.

This clone showed up just once. The chain joins TRBV9 to TRBJ1-2; D call uncertain. This CDR3 has 14 residues. Trimming stripped 0 bases from V and 7 bases from J, with 13 bases between. The V gene's germline CDR1 is SGDLS and CDR2 YYNGEE. This CDR3 is CASSVVEGSGGYTF. The CDR3 DNA sequence: TGTGCCAGCAGCGTAGTGGAGGGTTCGGGTGGCTACACCTTC.

V gene TRBV7-9 combines with J gene TRBJ2-7, with 9 bases lining up with TRBD2. Germline assignment: CDR1 SEHNR and CDR2 FQNEAQ (reference sequence). This CDR3 region has 14 residues. V trimming: 5 bases; J trimming: 4 bases; junction bases outside the gene matches: 6. CDR3 residues: CASSKTSGLYEQYF. CDR3 in DNA: TGTGCCAGCAGCAAGACTAGCGGCCTTTACGAGCAGTACTTC.

The chain has TRBV21-1 and TRBJ2-7. TRBV21-1 is shown as a pseudogene. This CDR3 contains 17 residues. This CDR3 reads CASSNRLAPGTSYEQYF. DNA for the CDR3: TGTGCCAGCAGCAATCGCCTGGCCCCCGGGACCTCCTACGAGCAGTACTTC.

The table lists this clone with a count of one. J is TRBJ1-2 and V is TRBV2, with a tentative D call TRBD1 (5 bases). The germline CDR1 and CDR2 sequences are SNHLY and FYNNEI. The CDR3 has 14 amino acids. Deletions cut 7 bases from V and 4 bases from J, with 16 bases between. Here the CDR3 reads CASMGRGALYGYTF. CDR3 nucleotide sequence: TGTGCCAGCATGGGAAGAGGGGCCCTCTATGGCTACACCTTC.

The chain links TRBV4-1 to TRBJ2-1; 7 nucleotides align to TRBD1. J was trimmed by 1 base and V by 3 bases; bases with no gene match: 9. This CDR3 contains 17 residues. From germline, CDR1 is MGHRA and CDR2 YSYEKL. The CDR3 DNA sequence: TGCGCCAGCAGCCAGGCGTACGCCAGGGGGTCCTACAATGAGCAGTTCTTC. It specifies CASSQAYARGSYNEQFF.

J is TRBJ2-7 and V is TRBV30; maybe TRBD2 (6 bases). The germline gives CDR1 GTSNPN, CDR2 SVGIG (reference sequence). This CDR3 spans 12 amino acids. The V gene lost 0 bases and the J gene lost 6 bases, with 9 bases spanning the gap. CDR3 sequence: CAWSVSGVEQYF. The CDR3 coding sequence is TGTGCCTGGAGTGTTTCGGGGGTCGAGCAGTACTTC.

The chain couples TRBV5-6 to TRBJ2-5; D perhaps matches TRBD2 (5 bases). This CDR3 region has 13 residues. Trimming removed 4 bases at V and 9 bases at J, with 16 bases between. The V gene's germline CDR1 is SGHDT and CDR2 YYEEEE. CDR3: CASSPRTTEAQYF. CDR3 coding DNA: TGTGCCAGCAGCCCAAGGACGACGGAGGCCCAGTACTTC.

The genes are TRBV10-3 and TRBJ2-1; TRBD2 matches at 15 bases. Trimming took 2 bases from V and 8 from J; bases not matched to a gene: 4. The germline CDR1 and CDR2 sequences are ENHRY and SYGVKD. This CDR3 has 16 residues. The CDR3 region is CAISEPGLAGGYEQFF. DNA of the CDR3: TGTGCCATCAGTGAGCCGGGACTAGCGGGAGGCTATGAGCAGTTCTTC.

The chain carries TRBV6-1 and TRBJ2-2; 8 nucleotides match TRBD1. This CDR3 is built from 13 residues. The germline V gene has CDR1 MNHNS and CDR2 SASEGT. V dropped 6 bases and J dropped 7; count of bases not matched to a gene: 4. The CDR3 protein is CASSRTGNGELFF. The CDR3 nucleotides are TGTGCCAGCAGCCGGACAGGGAACGGGGAGCTGTTTTTT.

The chain carries TRBV19 and TRBJ1-1; D not resolved. Trimming took off 3 bases at V and 11 bases at J, with 13 bases between the two ends. The CDR3 loop spans 12 amino acids. Germline V gene lookup returns CDR1 LNHDA and CDR2 SQIVND (reference sequence). Here the CDR3 reads CASSIIDGRAFF. CDR3 coding DNA: TGTGCCAGTAGTATTATAGACGGGCGGGCTTTCTTT.

The rearrangement links TRBV27 to TRBJ1-2; D is uncertain. CDR1 and CDR2 (germline): MNHEY, SMNVEV (reference sequence). The CDR3 sequence is 14 residues long. Trimming pared 0 bases from V and 2 bases from J, leaving 7 bases between. The CDR3 region has the DNA TGTGCCAGCAGTTTATCGAGACGGAACTATGGCTACACCTTC. Translated, it gives CASSLSRRNYGYTF.

The chain employs TRBV7-2 and TRBJ2-3, with D possibly called TRBD1 or TRBD2 (5 bases each). The CDR3 spans 15 residues. Germline V gene lookup returns CDR1 SGHTA and CDR2 FQGNSA. With 2 bases removed from V and 4 bases from J, the gap between germline ends came to 13 bases. The chain's CDR3 is CASSLMGLSADTQYF. In nucleotides, the CDR3 is TGTGCCAGCAGCTTAATGGGGCTTAGCGCAGATACGCAGTATTTT.

This chain connects TRBV30 to TRBJ1-2; 9 bases are shared with TRBD1. With 3 bases clipped from V and 9 bases from J, the junction kept 2 bases outside the gene matches. Germline V CDR1 and CDR2: GTSNPN, SVGIG (reference sequence). The CDR3 is 11 residues long. The chain's CDR3 is CAWSGTGSYTF. CDR3 nucleotides: TGTGCCTGGAGCGGGACAGGGAGCTACACCTTC.

The chain joins TRBV19 to TRBJ1-5; TRBD1 agrees at 10 bases. The CDR3 spans 16 residues. After removal of 5 bases from V and 6 bases from J, the junction contained 10 bases not matched to a gene. The germline V gene has CDR1 LNHDA and CDR2 SQIVND (reference sequence). The CDR3, as DNA: TGTGCCAGTAGTGGAAGGGACAGGGGATTCAGTCAGCCCCAGCATTTT. Amino acid sequence: CASSGRDRGFSQPQHF. The full variable domain, rest sourced from reference TRBV19 and TRBJ1-5, is DGGITQSPKYLFRKEGQNVTLSCEQNLNHDAMYWYRQDPGQGLRLIYYSQIVNDFQKGDIAEGYSVSREKKESFPLTVTSAQKNPTAFYLCASSGRDRGFSQPQHFGDGTRLSIL.

The chain is built from TRBV30 and TRBJ1-5, with D tentatively TRBD1 (6 bases). This CDR3 contains 13 residues. V lost 1 base and J 2 bases, leaving 6 bases between the germline ends. Germline V lookup: CDR1 GTSNPN, CDR2 SVGIG (reference sequence). CDR3 region: CAWSGGRNQPQHF. The CDR3, as DNA: TGTGCCTGGAGTGGGGGGCGCAATCAGCCCCAGCATTTT. Using reference TRBV30 and TRBJ1-5 for the parts outside the CDR3, the full variable domain is SQTIHQWPATLVQPVGSPLSLECTVEGTSNPNLYWYRQAAGRGLQLLFYSVGIGQISSEVPQNLSASRPQDRQFILSSKKLLLSDSGFYLCAWSGGRNQPQHFGDGTRLSIL.